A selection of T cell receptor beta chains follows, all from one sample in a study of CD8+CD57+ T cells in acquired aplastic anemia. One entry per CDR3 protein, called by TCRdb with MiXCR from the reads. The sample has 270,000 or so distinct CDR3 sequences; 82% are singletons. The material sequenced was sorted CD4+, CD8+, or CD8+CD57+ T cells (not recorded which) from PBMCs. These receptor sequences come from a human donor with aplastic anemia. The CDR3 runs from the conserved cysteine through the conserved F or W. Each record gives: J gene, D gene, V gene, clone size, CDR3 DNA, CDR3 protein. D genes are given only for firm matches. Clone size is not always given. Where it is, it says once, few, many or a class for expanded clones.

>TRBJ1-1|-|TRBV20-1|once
TGCAGTGCTAGCGACGCCGGGCACGATGCTGAAGCTTTCTTT
CSASDAGHDAEAFF
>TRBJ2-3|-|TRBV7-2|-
TGTGCCAGCAGCTTAGCGGATGCGTGCCAGAATCAGTCCTTT
CASSLADACQNQSF
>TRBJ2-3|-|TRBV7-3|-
TGTGCCAGCAGCTCTGCCGGGACTCGGGGAAAGCCGTATTTT
CASSSAGTRGKPYF
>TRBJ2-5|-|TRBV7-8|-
TGTGCCAGCAGCTGGGCGGCAGGCCAAGAGACCCAGTACTTC
CASSWAAGQETQYF
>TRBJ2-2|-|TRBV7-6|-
TGTGCCAGCAGCGACTTAGTAGGGGATGTCGAGCAGTTGTTTTTT
CASSDLVGDVEQLFF
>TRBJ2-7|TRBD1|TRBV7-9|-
TGTGCCAGCAGCTTAGGGACAGGGGACGAGCAGTACTTC
CASSLGTGDEQYF
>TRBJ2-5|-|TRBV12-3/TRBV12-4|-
TGTGCCAGCACCGCACAGCAAGAGACCCAGTACTTC
CASTAQQETQYF
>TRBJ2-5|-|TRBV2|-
TGTGCCACCAGCAACGGCGGCGCGCATGCGACCCAGTACTTC
CATSNGGAHATQYF
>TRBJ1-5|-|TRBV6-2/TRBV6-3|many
TGTGCCAGCAGGAGGGGCGCCAATCAGCCCCAGCATTTT
CASRRGANQPQHF
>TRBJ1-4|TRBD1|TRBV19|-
TGTGCCAGCAGTTGGACAGGGACTTCTTATGATGAGCAGTTTTTT
CASSWTGTSYDEQFF
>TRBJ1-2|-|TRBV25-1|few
TGTGCCAGCAGTGAGTGGCAGGGGTTGCATGGCTACACCTTC
CASSEWQGLHGYTF
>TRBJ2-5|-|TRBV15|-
TGTGCCACCAGCAGAAACAGGGGGGGAGAGACCCAGTACTTC
CATSRNRGGETQYF
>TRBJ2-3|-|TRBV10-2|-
TGTGCCAGCAGGTTAGGGGGATGTTACGATACGCAGTACTTT
CASRLGGCYDTQYF
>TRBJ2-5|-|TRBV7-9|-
TGTGCCAGCAGCTTAGGCAGAGAGGAAGGGACCCAGTACTTC
CASSLGREEGTQYF
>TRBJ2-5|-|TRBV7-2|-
TGTGCCAGCAGCTTAGCCCGCGGGACAGATGCGAACCAGTACTTC
CASSLARGTDANQYF
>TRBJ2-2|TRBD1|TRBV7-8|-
TGTGCCAGCAGCTTAGCTTTTGGACAGGATACGCAGGAGCTGTTTTTT
CASSLAFGQDTQELFF
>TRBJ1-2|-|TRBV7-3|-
TGTGCCAGCAGCAGACGGGACAACGGCTTGGACTACGGCTACACCTTC
CASSRRDNGLDYGYTF
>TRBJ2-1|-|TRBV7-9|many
TGTGCCAGCAGCTTATCAGCCGAGCAGTTCTTC
CASSLSAEQFF
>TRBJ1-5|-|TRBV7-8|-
TGTGCCAGCGGGGACGGGGGAGGTGATGCGCAGCATTTT
CASGDGGGDAQHF
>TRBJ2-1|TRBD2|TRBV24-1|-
TGTGCCACCGGGATAAGCGGGGGTCCGGATGCGCAGTTCTTC
CATGISGGPDAQFF
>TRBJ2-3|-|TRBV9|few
TGTGCCAGCAGCGTAAGCTCAGGTACGCAGTATTTT
CASSVSSGTQYF
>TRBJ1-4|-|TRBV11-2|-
TGTGCCAGCAGCCGGGGTGGAGGGTGTGAAAAACTGTTTTTT
CASSRGGGCEKLFF
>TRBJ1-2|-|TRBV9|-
TGTGCCAGCAGCCTGAGACTGGCGGGAATTCTTTGTGGCTACACCTTC
CASSLRLAGILCGYTF
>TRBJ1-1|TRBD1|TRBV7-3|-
TGTGCCAGCAGCTTAGATATGACAGGGAACACTGCTGCCTTT
CASSLDMTGNTAAF
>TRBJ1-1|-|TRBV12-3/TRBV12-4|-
TGTGCCAGCAGTGCCTGGGAGAACACTGAAGCTTTCTTT
CASSAWENTEAFF
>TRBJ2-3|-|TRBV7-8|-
TGTGCCAGCAGCTTAGCGGGAGGTCCCGATACGCAGACTTTGTATTTT
CASSLAGGPDTQTLYF
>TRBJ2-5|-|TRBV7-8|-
TGTGCCAGCAGCTTAGCGGCAGACCCTAATAGCCATCAGTTC
CASSLAADPNSHQF
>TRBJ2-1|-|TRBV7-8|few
TGTGCCAGCAGCTTAGCGGGAGGACACGATACGCAGGATCAGTTCTTC
CASSLAGGHDTQDQFF
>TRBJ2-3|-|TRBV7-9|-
TGTGCCAGCAGCTTCGTCTCAACAGATGAAAAGCTGTTT
CASSFVSTDEKLF
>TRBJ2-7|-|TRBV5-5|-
TGTGCCAGCAGGAATCAAGCCTACGAGCAGTACTTC
CASRNQAYEQYF
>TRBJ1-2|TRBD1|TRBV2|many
TGTGCCAGCAGTGAAGGACAGGGGATAGCTGATAACTATGGCTACACCTTC
CASSEGQGIADNYGYTF